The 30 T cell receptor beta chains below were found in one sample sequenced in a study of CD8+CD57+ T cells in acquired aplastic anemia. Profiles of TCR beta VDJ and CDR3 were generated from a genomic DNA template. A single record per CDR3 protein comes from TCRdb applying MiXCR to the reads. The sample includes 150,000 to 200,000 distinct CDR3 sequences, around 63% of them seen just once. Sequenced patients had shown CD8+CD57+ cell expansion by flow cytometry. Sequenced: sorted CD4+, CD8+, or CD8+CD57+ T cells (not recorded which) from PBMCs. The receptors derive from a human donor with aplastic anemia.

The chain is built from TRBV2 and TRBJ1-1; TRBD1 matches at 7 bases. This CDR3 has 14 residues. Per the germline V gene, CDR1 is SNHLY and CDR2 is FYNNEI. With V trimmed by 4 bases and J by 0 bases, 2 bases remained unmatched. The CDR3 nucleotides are TGTGCCAGCAGTGGGGGGACAGTGAACACTGAAGCTTTCTTT. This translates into CASSGGTVNTEAFF.

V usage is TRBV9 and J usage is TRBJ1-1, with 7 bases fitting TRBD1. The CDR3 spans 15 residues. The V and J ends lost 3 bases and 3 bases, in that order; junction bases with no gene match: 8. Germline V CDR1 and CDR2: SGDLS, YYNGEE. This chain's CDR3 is CASSGGGLTYTEAFF. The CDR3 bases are TGTGCCAGCAGCGGAGGGGGCCTTACCTACACTGAAGCTTTCTTT.

CDR3 sequence reads: CASSLAGGRYEQYF. The CDR3 bases are TGTGCCAGCAGCTTGGCAGGGGGGAGATACGAGCAGTACTTC. The rearrangement joins TRBV7-9 to TRBJ2-7; weak D call: TRBD1 (7 bases). Trimming shortened V by 3 bases and J by 4 bases, and 13 bases separated the two germline ends. CDR3 length: 14 residues. Germline-derived CDR1 and CDR2 are SEHNR and FQNEAQ (reference sequence).

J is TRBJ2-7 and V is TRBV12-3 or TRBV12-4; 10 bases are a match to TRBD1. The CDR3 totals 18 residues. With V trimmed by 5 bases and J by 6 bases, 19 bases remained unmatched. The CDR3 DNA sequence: TGTGCCAGCAGTCCGACCGGGACAGGGGCGGGTTGGGCTGGCGAGCAGTACTTC. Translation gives CASSPTGTGAGWAGEQYF.

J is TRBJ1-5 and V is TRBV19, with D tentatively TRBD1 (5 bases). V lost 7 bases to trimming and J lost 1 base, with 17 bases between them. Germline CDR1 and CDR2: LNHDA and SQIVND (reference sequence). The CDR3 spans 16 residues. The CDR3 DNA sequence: TGTGCCAGTACCCCAGGGCAGACGTGGAGCAATCAGCCCCAGCATTTT. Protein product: CASTPGQTWSNQPQHF. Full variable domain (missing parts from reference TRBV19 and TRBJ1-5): DGGITQSPKYLFRKEGQNVTLSCEQNLNHDAMYWYRQDPGQGLRLIYYSQIVNDFQKGDIAEGYSVSREKKESFPLTVTSAQKNPTAFYLCASTPGQTWSNQPQHFGDGTRLSIL.

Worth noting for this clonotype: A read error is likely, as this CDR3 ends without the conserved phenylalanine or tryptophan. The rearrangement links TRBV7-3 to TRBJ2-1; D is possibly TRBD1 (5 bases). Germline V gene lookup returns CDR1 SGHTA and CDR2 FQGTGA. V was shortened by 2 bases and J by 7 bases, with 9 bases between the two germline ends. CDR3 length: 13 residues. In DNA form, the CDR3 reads TGTGCCAGCAGCTTACTGGGGCTGAATGAGCAGTTCTTA. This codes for CASSLLGLNEQFL.

In DNA form, the CDR3 reads TGTGCCCAGTCAGGGATTGGTTCACCCCTCCACTTT. Its protein product is CAQSGIGSPLHF. This rearrangement joins TRBV30 to TRBJ1-6; TRBD1 is a possible D gene (5 bases). Germline V gene data show CDR1 as GTSNPN and CDR2 as SVGIG (reference sequence). Trimming removed 8 bases at V and 9 bases at J, with 14 bases between. The CDR3 totals 12 residues.

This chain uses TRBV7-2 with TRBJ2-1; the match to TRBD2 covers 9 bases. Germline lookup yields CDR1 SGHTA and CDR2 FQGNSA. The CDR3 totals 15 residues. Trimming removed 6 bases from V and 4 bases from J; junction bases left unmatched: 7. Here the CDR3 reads CASSQVAGDYNEQFF. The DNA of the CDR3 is TGTGCCAGCAGTCAAGTAGCGGGGGATTACAATGAGCAGTTCTTC.

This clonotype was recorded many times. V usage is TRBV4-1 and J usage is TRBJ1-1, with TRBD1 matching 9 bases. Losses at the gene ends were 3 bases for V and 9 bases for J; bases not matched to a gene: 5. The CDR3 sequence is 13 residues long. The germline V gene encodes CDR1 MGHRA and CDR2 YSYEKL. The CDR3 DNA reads TGCGCCAGCAGCCAGGGGACAGGGTTTAAAGCTTTCTTT. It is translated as CASSQGTGFKAFF.

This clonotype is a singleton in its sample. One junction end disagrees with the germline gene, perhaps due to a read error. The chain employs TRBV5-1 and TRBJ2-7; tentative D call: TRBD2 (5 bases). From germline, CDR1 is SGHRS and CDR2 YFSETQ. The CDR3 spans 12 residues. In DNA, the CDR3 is TGCGCCGGCAGCCGGGATAGCTACGAGCAGTACTTC. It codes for CAGSRDSYEQYF.

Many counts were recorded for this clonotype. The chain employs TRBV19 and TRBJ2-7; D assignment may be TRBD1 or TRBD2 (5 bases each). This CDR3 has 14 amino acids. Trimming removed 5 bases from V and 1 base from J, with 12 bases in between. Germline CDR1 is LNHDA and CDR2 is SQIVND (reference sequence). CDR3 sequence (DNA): TGTGCCAGTAGTGTCCGGGACCTGTCCTACGAGCAGTACTTC. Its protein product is CASSVRDLSYEQYF. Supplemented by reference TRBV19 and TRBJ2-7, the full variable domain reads DGGITQSPKYLFRKEGQNVTLSCEQNLNHDAMYWYRQDPGQGLRLIYYSQIVNDFQKGDIAEGYSVSREKKESFPLTVTSAQKNPTAFYLCASSVRDLSYEQYFGPGTRLTVT.

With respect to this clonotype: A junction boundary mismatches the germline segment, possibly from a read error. CDR3 sequence: CASSRTVNYGYTF. CDR3 in DNA: TGCGCCAGCAGTAGGACAGTGAACTATGGCTACACCTTC. This rearrangement joins TRBV7-9 to TRBJ1-2; a weak D match, TRBD1 (6 bases). The CDR3 has 13 residues. Germline V lookup: CDR1 SEHNR, CDR2 FQNEAQ (reference sequence). The full variable domain, rest sourced from reference TRBV7-9 and TRBJ1-2, is DTGVSQNPRHKITKRGQNVTFRCDPISEHNRLYWYRQTLGQGPEFLTYFQNEAQLEKSRLLSDRFSAERPKGSFSTLEIQRTEQGDSAMYLCASSRTVNYGYTFGSGTRLTVV.

DNA for the CDR3: TGTGCCATGAGGGGCGACAGTATTAATTCACCCCTCCACTTT. Residues: CAMRGDSINSPLHF. J is TRBJ1-6 and V is TRBV10-3; tentatively, D is TRBD1 (5 bases). The CDR3 loop spans 14 amino acids. V lost 9 bases, J lost 6 bases, and 15 bases lay in between. CDR1 and CDR2 (germline): ENHRY, SYGVKD.

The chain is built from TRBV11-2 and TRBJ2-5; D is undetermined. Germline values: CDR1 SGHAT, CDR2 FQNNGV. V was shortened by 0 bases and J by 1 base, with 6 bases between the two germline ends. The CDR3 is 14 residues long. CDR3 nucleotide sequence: TGTGCCAGCAGCTTAGATTTTGCCCAAGAGACCCAGTACTTC. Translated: CASSLDFAQETQYF. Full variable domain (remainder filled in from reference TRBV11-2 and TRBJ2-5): EAGVAQSPRYKIIEKRQSVAFWCNPISGHATLYWYQQILGQGPKLLIQFQNNGVVDDSQLPKDRFSAERLKGVDSTLKIQPAKLEDSAVYLCASSLDFAQETQYFGPGTRLLVL.

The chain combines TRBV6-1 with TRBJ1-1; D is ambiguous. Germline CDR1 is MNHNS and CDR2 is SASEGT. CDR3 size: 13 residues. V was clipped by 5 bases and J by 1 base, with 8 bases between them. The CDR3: CASSPPGNTEAFF. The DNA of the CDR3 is TGTGCCAGCAGTCCCCCGGGGAACACTGAAGCTTTCTTT.

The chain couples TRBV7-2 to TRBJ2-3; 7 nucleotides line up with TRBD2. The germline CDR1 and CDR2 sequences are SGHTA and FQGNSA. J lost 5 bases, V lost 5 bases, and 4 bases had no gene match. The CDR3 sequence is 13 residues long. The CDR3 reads CASSVSGGDTQYF. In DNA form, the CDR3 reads TGTGCCAGCAGCGTATCGGGAGGAGATACGCAGTATTTT.

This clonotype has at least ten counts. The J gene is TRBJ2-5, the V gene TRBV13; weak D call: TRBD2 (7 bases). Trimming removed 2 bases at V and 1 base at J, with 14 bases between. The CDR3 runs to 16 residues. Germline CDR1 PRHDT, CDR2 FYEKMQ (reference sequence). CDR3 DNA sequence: TGTGCCAGCAGCTTACGAGGGGGGGCTCTCCAAGAGACCCAGTACTTC. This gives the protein CASSLRGGALQETQYF.

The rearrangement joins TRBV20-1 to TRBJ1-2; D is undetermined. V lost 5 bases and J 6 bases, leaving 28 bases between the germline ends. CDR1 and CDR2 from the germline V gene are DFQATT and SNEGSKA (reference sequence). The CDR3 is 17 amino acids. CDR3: CSALSVTGSVQDNGYTF. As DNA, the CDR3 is TGCAGTGCTCTTAGCGTGACGGGGTCGGTGCAGGATAATGGCTACACCTTC.

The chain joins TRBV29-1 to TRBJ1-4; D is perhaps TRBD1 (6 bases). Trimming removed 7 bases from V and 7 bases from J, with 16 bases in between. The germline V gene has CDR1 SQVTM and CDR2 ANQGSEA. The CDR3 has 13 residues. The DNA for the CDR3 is TGCAGCGCCCTCAAGGGGGGCACTGAAAAACTGTTTTTT. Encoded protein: CSALKGGTEKLFF.

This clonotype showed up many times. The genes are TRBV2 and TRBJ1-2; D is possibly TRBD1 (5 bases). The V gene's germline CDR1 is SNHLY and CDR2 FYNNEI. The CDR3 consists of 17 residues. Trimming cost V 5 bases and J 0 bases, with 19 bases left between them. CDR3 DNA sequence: TGTGCCAGCAGTATAAATCCGCAGGGAAAAGCTAACTATGGCTACACCTTC. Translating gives CASSINPQGKANYGYTF.

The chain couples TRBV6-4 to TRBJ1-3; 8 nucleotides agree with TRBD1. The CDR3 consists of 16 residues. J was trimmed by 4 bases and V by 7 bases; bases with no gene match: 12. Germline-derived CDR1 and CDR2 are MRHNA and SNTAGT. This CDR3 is CASTGTGGISGNTIYF. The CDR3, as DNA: TGTGCCAGCACCGGGACAGGAGGGATCAGCGGAAACACCATATATTTT.

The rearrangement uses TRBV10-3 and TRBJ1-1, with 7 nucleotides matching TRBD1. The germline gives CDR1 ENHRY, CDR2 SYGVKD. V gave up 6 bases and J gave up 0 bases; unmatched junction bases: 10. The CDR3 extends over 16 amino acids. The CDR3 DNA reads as TGTGCCATCAGGGAATGGACAGGACAACTGAACACTGAAGCTTTCTTT. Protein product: CAIREWTGQLNTEAFF.

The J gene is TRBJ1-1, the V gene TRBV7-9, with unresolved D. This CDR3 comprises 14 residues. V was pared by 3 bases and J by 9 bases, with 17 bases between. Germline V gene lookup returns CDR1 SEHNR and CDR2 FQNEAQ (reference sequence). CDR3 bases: TGTGCCAGCAGCTTTGGCGGAGGAAATGCGAAAGCTTTCTTT. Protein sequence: CASSFGGGNAKAFF. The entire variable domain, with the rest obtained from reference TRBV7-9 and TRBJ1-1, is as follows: DTGVSQNPRHKITKRGQNVTFRCDPISEHNRLYWYRQTLGQGPEFLTYFQNEAQLEKSRLLSDRFSAERPKGSFSTLEIQRTEQGDSAMYLCASSFGGGNAKAFFGQGTRLTVV.

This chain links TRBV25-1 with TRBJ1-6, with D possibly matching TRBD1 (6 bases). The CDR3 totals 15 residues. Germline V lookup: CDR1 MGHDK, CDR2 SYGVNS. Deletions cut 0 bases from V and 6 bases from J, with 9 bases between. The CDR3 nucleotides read TGTGCCAGCAGTGAATATGCGGGGGCTAATTCACCCCTCCACTTT. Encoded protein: CASSEYAGANSPLHF.

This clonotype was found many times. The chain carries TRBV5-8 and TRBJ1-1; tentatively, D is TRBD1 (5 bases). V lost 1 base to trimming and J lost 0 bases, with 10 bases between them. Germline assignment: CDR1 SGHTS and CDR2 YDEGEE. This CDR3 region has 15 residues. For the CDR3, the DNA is TGTGCCAGCAGCTTGTGGGGCAGCATGAACACTGAAGCTTTCTTT. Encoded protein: CASSLWGSMNTEAFF.

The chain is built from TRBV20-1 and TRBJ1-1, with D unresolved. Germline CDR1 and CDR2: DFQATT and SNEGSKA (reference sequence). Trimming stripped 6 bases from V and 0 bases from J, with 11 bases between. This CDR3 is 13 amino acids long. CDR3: CSARSAMNTEAFF. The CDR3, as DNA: TGCAGTGCCCGATCGGCTATGAACACTGAAGCTTTCTTT.

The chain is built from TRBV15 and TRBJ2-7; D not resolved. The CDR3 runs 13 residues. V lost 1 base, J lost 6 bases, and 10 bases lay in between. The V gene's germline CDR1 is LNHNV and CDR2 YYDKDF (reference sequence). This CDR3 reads CATSRVLDAEQYF. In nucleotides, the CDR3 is TGTGCCACCAGCAGAGTTCTAGACGCCGAGCAGTACTTC.

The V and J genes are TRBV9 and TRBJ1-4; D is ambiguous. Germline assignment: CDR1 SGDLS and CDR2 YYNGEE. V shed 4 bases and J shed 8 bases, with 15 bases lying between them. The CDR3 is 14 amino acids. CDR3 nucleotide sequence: TGTGCCAGCAGCTTCAGGAGCCTCCCCGAAAAACTGTTTTTT. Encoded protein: CASSFRSLPEKLFF.

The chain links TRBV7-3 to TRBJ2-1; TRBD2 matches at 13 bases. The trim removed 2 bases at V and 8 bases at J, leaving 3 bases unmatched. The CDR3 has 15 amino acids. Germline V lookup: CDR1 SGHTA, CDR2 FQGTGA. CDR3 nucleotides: TGTGCCAGCAGCTTATCACTAGCGGGAGGGGATGAGCAGTTCTTC. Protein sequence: CASSLSLAGGDEQFF. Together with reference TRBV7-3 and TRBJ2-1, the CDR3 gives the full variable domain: GAGVSQTPSNKVTEKGKYVELRCDPISGHTALYWYRQSLGQGPEFLIYFQGTGAADDSGLPNDRFFAVRPEGSVSTLKIQRTERGDSAVYLCASSLSLAGGDEQFFGPGTRLTVL.

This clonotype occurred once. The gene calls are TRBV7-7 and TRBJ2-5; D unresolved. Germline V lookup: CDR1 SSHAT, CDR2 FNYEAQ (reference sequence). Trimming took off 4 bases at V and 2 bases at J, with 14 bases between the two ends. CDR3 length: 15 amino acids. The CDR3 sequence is CASSSSPTGQETQYF. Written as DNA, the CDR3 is TGTGCCAGCAGCTCCTCCCCTACCGGACAAGAGACCCAGTACTTC.